Following are 25 T cell receptor beta chains from one sample sequenced in a study of blood T cell repertoires in COVID-19. Libraries were prepared by immunoSEQ multiplex PCR; TCRdb keeps only in-frame clonotypes and omits some of them. Here the sample spans 60,000 to 85,000 clones, roughly nine tenths being singletons. The sample consisted of peripheral blood. Receptor source: a woman in her forties or fifties with COVID-19, enrolled during active disease.

The chain links TRBV18 to TRBJ2-3; TRBD2 matches at 10 bases. CDR1 KGHSH and CDR2 LQKENI come from the germline V gene. The junction had 14 bases not matched to a gene; V was cut back by 8 bases and J by 3 bases. This CDR3 has 17 residues. CDR3 nucleotides: TGTGCCAGCGCCTCACTAGCGGGAAGTCGACGGACAGATACGCAGTATTTT. It encodes CASASLAGSRRTDTQYF.

V usage is TRBV2 and J usage is TRBJ1-3, with D maybe TRBD1 (5 bases). The V end was cut by 7 bases, the J end by 4 bases, with 17 bases between. This CDR3 region has 15 residues. The germline gives CDR1 SNHLY, CDR2 FYNNEI. The DNA of the CDR3 is TGTGCCAGCACCACGGACATTCAGGAGGGAAACACCATATATTTT. It codes for CASTTDIQEGNTIYF.

The chain couples TRBV15 to TRBJ2-2; no reliable D call. Trimming took off 1 base at V and 4 bases at J, with 7 bases between the two ends. Germline CDR1 and CDR2: LNHNV and YYDKDF (reference sequence). This CDR3 region has 14 residues. CDR3 amino acids: CATSRGQPTGELFF. The CDR3 DNA sequence: TGTGCCACCAGCAGAGGACAACCCACCGGGGAGCTGTTTTTT.

The chain carries TRBV6-2 or TRBV6-3 and TRBJ1-5, with 7 positions matching TRBD1. The CDR3 extends over 17 amino acids. With V trimmed by 0 bases and J by 5 bases, 10 bases remained unmatched. The germline gives CDR1 MNHEY, CDR2 SVGEGT. In DNA, the CDR3 is TGTGCCAGCAGTTACTCGCGTCAGGGCAGGGGGTATCAGCCCCAGCATTTT. Translation gives CASSYSRQGRGYQPQHF.

This clone has just a few counts. The chain employs TRBV5-4 and TRBJ1-2; 8 nucleotides match TRBD1. This CDR3 has 14 amino acids. V was clipped by 1 base and J by 7 bases; unmatched bases: 6. Germline CDR1 is SGHNT and CDR2 is YYREEE (reference sequence). The CDR3 DNA is TGTGCCAGCAGCTTGACCAGGGGGCTTGGTGGCTACACCTTC. This gives the protein CASSLTRGLGGYTF.

The chain combines TRBV5-6 with TRBJ2-1, with 12 bases aligning to TRBD2. The CDR3 length is 14 residues. From germline, CDR1 is SGHDT and CDR2 YYEEEE. V dropped 0 bases and J dropped 10; count of bases not matched to a gene: 2. CDR3 bases: TGTGCCAGCAGCTTGGGACTAGCGGGAGTGGAGCAGTTCTTC. It is translated as CASSLGLAGVEQFF.

The chain combines TRBV19 with TRBJ2-3; D call uncertain. V was pared by 3 bases and J by 2 bases, with 9 bases between. The CDR3 has 14 residues. CDR1 and CDR2 from the germline V gene are LNHDA and SQIVND (reference sequence). The CDR3 nucleotides read TGTGCCAGTAGTATCTACCTATCCACAGATACGCAGTATTTT. Protein product: CASSIYLSTDTQYF.

This clone has only a few counts. The genes are TRBV30 and TRBJ2-3; D is unresolved. Germline CDR1 is GTSNPN and CDR2 is SVGIG (reference sequence). CDR3 length: 11 amino acids. V was clipped by 1 base and J by 5 bases, with 4 bases between them. This CDR3 reads CAWSALDTQYF. The CDR3 DNA reads TGTGCCTGGAGTGCTTTAGATACGCAGTATTTT.

Only one count was recorded for this clone. The gene calls are TRBV29-1 and TRBJ2-5; 14 nucleotides line up with TRBD2. V lost 2 bases to trimming and J lost 4 bases; unmatched junction nucleotides: 6. The CDR3 consists of 16 residues. Looked up from germline, CDR1 is SQVTM and CDR2 is ANQGSEA. The chain's CDR3 is CSVETGTSGSVETQYF. The CDR3 nucleotides read TGCAGCGTTGAAACCGGGACTAGCGGGAGCGTAGAGACCCAGTACTTC.

V is TRBV9 and J is TRBJ1-4, with TRBD1 identical over 10 bases. There are 13 residues in the CDR3. CDR1 is SGDLS and CDR2 is YYNGEE in the germline V gene. The V segment lost 6 bases and the J segment 6 bases; nucleotides outside the gene matches: 2. CDR3 coding DNA: TGTGCCAGCACCGGACAGGGGGATGAAAAACTGTTTTTT. It specifies CASTGQGDEKLFF. Full variable domain (remainder filled in from reference TRBV9 and TRBJ1-4): DSGVTQTPKHLITATGQRVTLRCSPRSGDLSVYWYQQSLDQGLQFLIQYYNGEERAKGNILERFSAQQFPDLHSELNLSSLELGDSALYFCASTGQGDEKLFFGSGTQLSVL.

This chain joins TRBV6-5 and TRBJ2-7, with D perhaps matching TRBD2 (5 bases). The length of the CDR3 is 12 residues. Germline loops: CDR1 MNHEY, CDR2 SVGAGI. The V end lost 5 bases, the J end lost 5 bases, and 10 bases lay between the germline ends. The chain's CDR3 is CASSRGVDEQYF. The CDR3 bases are TGTGCCAGCAGTCGGGGTGTCGACGAGCAGTACTTC.

J is TRBJ1-2 and V is TRBV28; D is perhaps TRBD1 (5 bases). CDR3 length: 11 amino acids. Germline values: CDR1 MDHEN, CDR2 SYDVKM. V dropped 11 bases and J dropped 2 bases, with 9 bases sitting between them. The CDR3 region has the DNA TGTGCCGGCTCAGGGAACTATGGCTACACCTTC. Protein product: CAGSGNYGYTF.

The rearrangement joins TRBV11-2 to TRBJ1-2; no clear D. Deletions cut 3 bases from V and 4 bases from J, with 15 bases between. The CDR3 spans 15 residues. From germline, CDR1 is SGHAT and CDR2 FQNNGV. The CDR3 DNA is TGTGCCAGCAGCTTTGCGTTTCGGCAGGCCTATGGCTACACCTTC. Translated: CASSFAFRQAYGYTF. The full variable domain, with the rest looked up from reference TRBV11-2 and TRBJ1-2, is EAGVAQSPRYKIIEKRQSVAFWCNPISGHATLYWYQQILGQGPKLLIQFQNNGVVDDSQLPKDRFSAERLKGVDSTLKIQPAKLEDSAVYLCASSFAFRQAYGYTFGSGTRLTVV.

The V call is TRBV28, the J call TRBJ2-3, with TRBD2 as a possible D gene (6 bases). Trimming stripped 7 bases from V and 0 bases from J, with 17 bases between. This CDR3 region has 16 residues. Germline-derived CDR1 and CDR2 are MDHEN and SYDVKM. This CDR3 is CASTPAVGGSTDTQYF. The CDR3 nucleotides are TGTGCCAGCACCCCAGCAGTGGGGGGTAGCACAGATACGCAGTATTTT.

This clone was picked up one time. This chain connects TRBV18 to TRBJ1-4; 7 bases map to TRBD1. The CDR3 covers 14 residues. The junction had 2 bases not matched to a gene; V was cut back by 5 bases and J by 2 bases. CDR1 and CDR2 from the germline V gene are KGHSH and LQKENI. The CDR3 sequence: CASSEGATNEKLFF. CDR3 nucleotide sequence: TGTGCCAGCTCAGAGGGGGCCACTAATGAAAAACTGTTTTTT.

This clone has only one observation. CDR3 bases: TGTGCCAGCAGTTCCGGGACTAACTACGAGCAGTACTTC. Its protein is CASSSGTNYEQYF. The chain has TRBV5-4 and TRBJ2-7; the match to TRBD2 covers 7 bases. Trimming cost V 5 bases and J 3 bases; bases outside gene matches: 5. CDR3 length equals 13 residues. In germline, CDR1 is SGHNT, CDR2 YYREEE (reference sequence).

This chain joins TRBV4-3 and TRBJ1-1, with TRBD1 matching 9 bases. V shed 1 base, J shed 5 bases, and the junction held 5 bases outside the gene matches. CDR1 is LGHNA, CDR2 YSLEER, per germline. This CDR3 has 15 amino acids. CDR3 loop: CASSQADRGQTEAFF. The CDR3 bases are TGCGCCAGCAGCCAAGCGGACAGGGGTCAAACTGAAGCTTTCTTT.

V usage is TRBV7-2 and J usage is TRBJ2-5; possibly TRBD1 for D (6 bases). The CDR3 totals 15 residues. The V gene lost 6 bases and the J gene lost 0 bases, with 14 bases spanning the gap. Germline V CDR1 and CDR2: SGHTA, FQGNSA. This CDR3 is CASSIQGSYQETQYF. Here the CDR3 DNA reads TGTGCCAGCAGTATACAGGGTTCGTACCAAGAGACCCAGTACTTC. The complete variable domain, with remaining parts taken from reference TRBV7-2 and TRBJ2-5, reads GAGVSQSPSNKVTEKGKDVELRCDPISGHTALYWYRQSLGQGLEFLIYFQGNSAPDKSGLPSDRFSAERTGGSVSTLTIQRTQQEDSAVYLCASSIQGSYQETQYFGPGTRLLVL.

This clone was detected once. The chain has TRBV4-3 and TRBJ2-1; D call uncertain. V lost 2 bases and J lost 9, with 8 bases in between. Looked up from germline, CDR1 is LGHNA and CDR2 is YSLEER. The CDR3 runs to 12 residues. The CDR3 loop reads CASSQKRSEQFF. The CDR3 DNA reads as TGCGCCAGCAGCCAAAAGCGTAGTGAGCAGTTCTTC.

In its sample, this clone was seen a few times. This chain joins TRBV4-2 and TRBJ2-7; 7 bases line up with TRBD2. The CDR3 consists of 15 residues. The V and J ends lost 0 bases and 1 base, in that order; junction bases with no gene match: 3. CDR1 is LGHNA and CDR2 is YNFKEQ in the germline V gene. CDR3 in amino acids: CASSQEVSGSYEQYF. The CDR3 bases are TGTGCCAGCAGCCAAGAGGTTAGCGGGTCCTACGAGCAGTACTTC.

The chain has TRBV5-1 and TRBJ2-7; 7 bases map to TRBD1. V gave up 4 bases and J gave up 2 bases; unmatched junction bases: 6. CDR1 and CDR2 (germline): SGHRS, YFSETQ. The CDR3 contains 14 residues. CDR3 DNA sequence: TGCGCCAGCAGCCGGGACAGTTTTGCCTACGAGCAGTACTTC. As protein: CASSRDSFAYEQYF.

The chain is built from TRBV20-1 and TRBJ1-6; no clear D. Trimming pared 7 bases from V and 11 bases from J, leaving 12 bases between. The CDR3 loop spans 11 amino acids. The germline CDR1 and CDR2 sequences are DFQATT and SNEGSKA (reference sequence). The CDR3 is CSGWAGAPLHF. The CDR3 bases are TGCAGTGGCTGGGCCGGGGCACCCCTCCACTTT.

In the case of this clone: A read error may produce the germline difference seen at one junction end. The chain joins TRBV18 to TRBJ2-7, with D maybe TRBD2 (5 bases). This CDR3 has 13 amino acids. Germline V gene sequence: CDR1 KGHSH, CDR2 LQKENI. The DNA for the CDR3 is TGTGCCAGCTCACCACCGGACTCCCACGAGCAGTACTTC. Translation: CASSPPDSHEQYF.

The chain couples TRBV5-1 to TRBJ2-3, with D perhaps matching TRBD2 (6 bases). CDR1 and CDR2 from the germline V gene are SGHRS and YFSETQ. V was clipped by 5 bases and J by 0 bases, with 13 bases between them. The CDR3 sequence is 15 residues long. CDR3 bases: TGCGCCAGCAGAGACGGGACTGCAAGCACAGATACGCAGTATTTT. Translating it yields CASRDGTASTDTQYF.

This clone has just one count. The chain recombines TRBV27 with TRBJ2-1; 10 bases are shared with TRBD1. CDR1 and CDR2 (germline): MNHEY, SMNVEV (reference sequence). V lost 10 bases, J lost 0 bases, and 18 bases stayed unmatched. CDR3 size: 19 residues. The DNA for the CDR3 is TGTGCCACCGCCCGTCGAACCGGGACAGGGGTGAGCTCCTACAATGAGCAGTTCTTC. Protein: CATARRTGTGVSSYNEQFF.